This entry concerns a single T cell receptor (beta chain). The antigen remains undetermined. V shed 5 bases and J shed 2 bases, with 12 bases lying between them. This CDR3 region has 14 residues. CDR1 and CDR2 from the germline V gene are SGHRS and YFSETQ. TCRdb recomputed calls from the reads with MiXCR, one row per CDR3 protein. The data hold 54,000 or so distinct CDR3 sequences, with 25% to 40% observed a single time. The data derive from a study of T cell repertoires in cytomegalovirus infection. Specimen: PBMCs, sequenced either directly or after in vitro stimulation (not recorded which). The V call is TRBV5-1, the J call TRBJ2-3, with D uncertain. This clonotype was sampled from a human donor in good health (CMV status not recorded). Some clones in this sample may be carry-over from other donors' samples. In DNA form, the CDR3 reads TGCGCCAGCAGGGCCAGGTTCGACACAGATACGCAGTATTTT. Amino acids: CASRARFDTDTQYF.